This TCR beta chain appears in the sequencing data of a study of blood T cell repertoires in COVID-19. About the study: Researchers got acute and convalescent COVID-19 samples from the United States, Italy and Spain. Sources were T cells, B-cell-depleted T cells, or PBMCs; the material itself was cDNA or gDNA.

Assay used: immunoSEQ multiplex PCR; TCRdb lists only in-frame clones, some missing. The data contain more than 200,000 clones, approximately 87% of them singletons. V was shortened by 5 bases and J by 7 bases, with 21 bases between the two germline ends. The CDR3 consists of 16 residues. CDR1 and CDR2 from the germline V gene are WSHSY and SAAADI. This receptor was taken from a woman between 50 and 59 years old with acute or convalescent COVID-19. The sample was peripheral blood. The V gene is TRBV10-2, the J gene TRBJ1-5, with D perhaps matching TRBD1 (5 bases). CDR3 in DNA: TGCGCCAGCAGTAGAATGGGAGGGGCGGCTTGGCAGCCCCAGCATTTT. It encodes CASSRMGGAAWQPQHF.